This TCR beta chain is from a study of T-cell memory formation after mild COVID-19. Study overall: Among the donors, TCR clusters were largely specific to each donor.

This clonotype was seen at least ten times. Sample barcodes and UMIs were carried by the TCR alpha and TCR beta cDNA libraries that 5'RACE generated with constant-segment primers. TCRdb passed the 5' RACE reads through MiXCR, listing each CDR3 protein once. Among about 110,000 distinct CDR3 sequences, around 15% were seen once, and the ten largest hold roughly 40%. This CDR3 comprises 13 residues. The V end lost 5 bases, the J end lost 13 bases, and 18 bases lay between the germline ends. Germline-derived CDR1 and CDR2 are SGHTA and FQGNSA. The clonotype comes from a man younger than 30 who had mild COVID-19 (a few samples of this study predate the infection). Cell type and time point are not known. The sequencing input was PBMCs or a T cell subset sorted from them (not recorded which). V is TRBV7-2 and J is TRBJ1-3, with D possibly TRBD1 on 6 matching bases. The CDR3 is CASSEITGSSIYF. Here the CDR3 DNA reads TGTGCCAGCAGCGAGATAACAGGGAGTTCAATATATTTT.